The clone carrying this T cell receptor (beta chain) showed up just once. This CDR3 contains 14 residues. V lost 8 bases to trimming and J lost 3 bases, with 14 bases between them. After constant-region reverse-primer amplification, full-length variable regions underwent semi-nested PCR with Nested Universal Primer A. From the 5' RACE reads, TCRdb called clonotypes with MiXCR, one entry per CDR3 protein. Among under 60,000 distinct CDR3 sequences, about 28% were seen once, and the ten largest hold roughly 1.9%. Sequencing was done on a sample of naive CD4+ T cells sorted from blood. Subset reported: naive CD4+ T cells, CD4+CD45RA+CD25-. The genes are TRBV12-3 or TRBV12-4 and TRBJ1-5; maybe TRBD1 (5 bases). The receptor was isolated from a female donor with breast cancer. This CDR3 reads CASRDEGDNQPQHF. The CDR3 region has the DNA TGTGCCAGCCGGGACGAGGGTGACAATCAGCCCCAGCATTTT.